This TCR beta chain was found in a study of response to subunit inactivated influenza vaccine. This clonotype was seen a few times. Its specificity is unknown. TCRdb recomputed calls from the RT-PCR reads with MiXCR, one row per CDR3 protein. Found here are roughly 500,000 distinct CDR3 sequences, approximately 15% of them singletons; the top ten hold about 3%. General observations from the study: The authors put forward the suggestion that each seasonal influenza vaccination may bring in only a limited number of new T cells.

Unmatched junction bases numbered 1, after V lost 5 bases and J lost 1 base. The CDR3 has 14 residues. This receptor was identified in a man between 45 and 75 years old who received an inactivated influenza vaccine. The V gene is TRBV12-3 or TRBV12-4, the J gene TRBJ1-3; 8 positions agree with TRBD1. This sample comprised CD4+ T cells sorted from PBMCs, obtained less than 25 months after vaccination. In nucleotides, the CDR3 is TGTGCCAGCAGTGACAGGGGTTCTGGAAACACCATATATTTT. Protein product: CASSDRGSGNTIYF.